The sequence of this T cell receptor (beta chain) was determined in a study of T-cell reconstitution after alpha-beta-depleted transplantation in children. Unique molecular identifiers were built into the TCRbeta library. One entry per CDR3 protein results from TCRdb running MiXCR on the PCR reads. The table lists hundreds of thousands of distinct CDR3 sequences, 10% of them singletons. CDR1 SGHRS and CDR2 YFSETQ come from the germline V gene. The junction had 4 bases not matched to a gene; V was cut back by 4 bases and J by 5 bases. The CDR3 sequence is 13 residues long. Specimen: PBMCs from the stem cell graft donor, collected from the stem cell graft. The gene calls are TRBV5-1 and TRBJ2-7; 9 nucleotides line up with TRBD1. This clonotype originated in a human donor who donated a stem cell graft to a child with acute myeloid leukemia. This CDR3 reads CASSITGGNEQYF. The DNA for the CDR3 is TGCGCCAGCAGCATTACAGGGGGCAACGAGCAGTACTTC. Together with reference TRBV5-1 and TRBJ2-7, the CDR3 gives the full variable domain: KAGVTQTPRYLIKTRGQQVTLSCSPISGHRSVSWYQQTPGQGLQFLFEYFSETQRNKGNFPGRFSGRQFSNSRSEMNVSTLELGDSALYLCASSITGGNEQYFGPGTRLTVT.